This T cell receptor (beta chain) derives from a study of blood T cells in healthy people across ages. This CDR3 region has 16 residues. The ends were cut back, 4 bases at V and 3 bases at J, with 21 bases in the middle. From germline, CDR1 is DFQATT and CDR2 SNEGSKA (reference sequence). A J-beta primer mix and a sample-barcoded 5' primer were used in a second PCR of about 7 to 12 cycles. TCRdb used MiXCR to reprocess the 5' RACE reads, holding one entry per CDR3 protein. The table includes approximately 1,000,000 distinct CDR3 sequences, around 45% detected once. Sequencing used blood. V is TRBV20-1 and J is TRBJ1-2, with a possible D match to TRBD1 (6 bases). This TCR came from a woman aged 60-75 years in good health. CDR3 nucleotide sequence: TGCAGTGCTACCGACAGGAGACGAAGAAATGACTATGGCTACACCTTC. Encoded protein: CSATDRRRRNDYGYTF.